This T cell receptor (beta chain) came from a study of blood T cell repertoires in COVID-19. This clone has just a few counts. Only in-frame clones appear in the TCRdb table, and some are missing; sequencing was by immunoSEQ multiplex PCR. The repertoire includes over 200,000 clones, 83% of them detected once, and about 1.3% sits in the top ten. This TCR was recovered from a woman aged 25 to 39 with COVID-19, enrolled during active disease. The sequencing input was peripheral blood.

The CDR3 DNA sequence: TGTGCCAGCCACGACGACAGGTACACAGATACGCAGTATTTT. This gives the protein CASHDDRYTDTQYF. V usage is TRBV2 and J usage is TRBJ2-3, with a possible D match to TRBD1 (6 bases). Germline V lookup: CDR1 SNHLY, CDR2 FYNNEI. Trimming took off 8 bases at V and 2 bases at J, with 14 bases between the two ends. This CDR3 spans 14 amino acids.